Sequencing of this T cell receptor beta chain was carried out in a study of cytomegalovirus exposure and HLA in healthy donors. About the research overall: Early released data comprised around 79 million unique TCRs from HLA-typed donors.

PCR primers comprised 60 Vbeta and 13 Jbeta primers. Libraries were prepared by immunoSEQ multiplex PCR; TCRdb keeps only in-frame clonotypes and omits some of them. The sample lists about 18,000 clones; about 75% were seen once. General study points: Later analysis associated a missense DCLRE1C variant with TCR beta V- and J-gene trimming.

Trimming removed 5 bases from V and 4 bases from J, with 12 bases in between. CDR1 is PRHDT and CDR2 is FYEKMQ in the germline V gene (reference sequence). The CDR3 runs 13 residues. Comments on this clone: The antigen is not known.

The material sequenced was PBMCs. The genes are TRBV13 and TRBJ2-7, with D unresolved. This TCR came from a man aged 18 to 30 in good health and CMV-seronegative. CDR3: CASSHSRYYEQYF. The CDR3 DNA follows: TGTGCCAGCAGCCATTCCAGGTATTACGAGCAGTACTTC.